One and the same sample provided the 21 T cell receptor beta chains below, sequenced in a study of blood T cell repertoires in COVID-19. Profiling relied on immunoSEQ multiplex PCR, and the TCRdb table lists in-frame clones only, not all of them. Among around 150,000 clones listed, about nine tenths were seen once. Sequenced material: peripheral blood. All receptors come from a man younger than 45 with COVID-19, enrolled during active disease.

The chain employs TRBV7-2 and TRBJ2-7; no clear D gene. The CDR3 is made up of 13 amino acids. The germline V and J ends were trimmed by 2 bases and 2 bases, with 7 bases remaining between them. The germline gives CDR1 SGHTA, CDR2 FQGNSA. This CDR3 reads CASSLSVTYEQYF. The CDR3 DNA follows: TGTGCCAGCAGCTTATCGGTAACCTACGAGCAGTACTTC.

The genes are TRBV5-1 and TRBJ1-4; 7 bases fit TRBD1. The CDR3 consists of 15 residues. V lost 3 bases to trimming and J lost 7 bases; unmatched junction nucleotides: 9. Germline CDR1 and CDR2: SGHRS and YFSETQ. CDR3 in amino acids: CASSSRQGVGEKLFF. The CDR3 region has the DNA TGCGCCAGCAGCTCGCGACAGGGCGTGGGTGAAAAACTGTTTTTT. Full variable domain (outside the CDR3, taken from reference TRBV5-1 and TRBJ1-4): KAGVTQTPRYLIKTRGQQVTLSCSPISGHRSVSWYQQTPGQGLQFLFEYFSETQRNKGNFPGRFSGRQFSNSRSEMNVSTLELGDSALYLCASSSRQGVGEKLFFGSGTQLSVL.

V is TRBV18 and J is TRBJ1-3; TRBD1 aligns across 7 bases. With V trimmed by 3 bases and J by 1 base, 3 bases remained unmatched. The CDR3 length is 15 residues. Per germline, CDR1 KGHSH and CDR2 LQKENI. The DNA of the CDR3 is TGTGCCAGCTCACCGACGACAGGGTCTGGAAACACCATATATTTT. Translated, it gives CASSPTTGSGNTIYF.

V usage is TRBV7-3 and J usage is TRBJ2-2, with 9 bases lining up with TRBD1. The ends lost 0 bases at V and 4 bases at J; junction bases unmatched: 9. Germline assignment: CDR1 SGHTA and CDR2 FQGTGA. This CDR3 contains 18 residues. CDR3 DNA sequence: TGTGCCAGCAGCTTAACCCCACCGGGACAGGGATCCACCGGGGAGCTGTTTTTT. The encoded protein is CASSLTPPGQGSTGELFF.

The rearrangement links TRBV19 to TRBJ2-2; 11 nucleotides match TRBD1. The germline CDR1 and CDR2 sequences are LNHDA and SQIVND (reference sequence). Trimming cost V 5 bases and J 7 bases; bases outside gene matches: 3. The CDR3 consists of 14 residues. DNA for the CDR3: TGTGCCAGTAGTTTGGACAGGGGGCGCGGGGAGCTGTTTTTT. Encoded protein: CASSLDRGRGELFF.

The V call is TRBV28, the J call TRBJ2-5; 8 bases match TRBD1. The CDR3 sequence is 14 residues long. Germline CDR1 is MDHEN and CDR2 is SYDVKM. The junction had 7 bases not matched to a gene; V was cut back by 6 bases and J by 4 bases. This chain's CDR3 is CASRVTRGPETQYF. The CDR3 DNA reads TGTGCCAGCAGGGTCACCAGGGGGCCAGAGACCCAGTACTTC. The full variable domain, with the rest looked up from reference TRBV28 and TRBJ2-5, is DVKVTQSSRYLVKRTGEKVFLECVQDMDHENMFWYRQDPGLGLRLIYFSYDVKMKEKGDIPEGYSVSREKKERFSLILESASTNQTSMYLCASRVTRGPETQYFGPGTRLLVL.

The chain couples TRBV29-1 to TRBJ1-1, with D possibly TRBD1 on 5 matching bases. This CDR3 spans 13 amino acids. The V end was cut by 8 bases, the J end by 1 base, with 14 bases between. The V gene's germline CDR1 is SQVTM and CDR2 ANQGSEA. CDR3 in amino acids: CSTWGGGNTEAFF. Here the CDR3 DNA reads TGCAGCACTTGGGGGGGAGGGAACACTGAAGCTTTCTTT.

The chain uses TRBV6-5 and TRBJ1-5; perhaps TRBD1 as D (6 bases). Germline V gene lookup returns CDR1 MNHEY and CDR2 SVGAGI. Trimming removed 2 bases at V and 6 bases at J, with 11 bases between. The CDR3 loop spans 14 amino acids. This CDR3 is CASSYVSGAQPQHF. CDR3 in DNA: TGTGCCAGCAGTTACGTATCAGGGGCTCAGCCCCAGCATTTT.

V is TRBV6-2 or TRBV6-3 and J is TRBJ1-5, with D tentatively TRBD1 (6 bases). The CDR3 runs 15 residues. Germline V gene sequence: CDR1 MNHEY, CDR2 SVGEGT. V lost 2 bases, J lost 2 bases, and 10 bases lay in between. CDR3 sequence: CASSYGGEGNQPQHF. The CDR3 DNA follows: TGTGCCAGCAGTTACGGGGGCGAGGGCAATCAGCCCCAGCATTTT.

J is TRBJ2-5 and V is TRBV5-6, with 10 positions matching TRBD1. Germline values: CDR1 SGHDT, CDR2 YYEEEE. The trim removed 6 bases at V and 5 bases at J, leaving 4 bases unmatched. The CDR3 totals 13 residues. CDR3 protein: CASTWDRGETQYF. CDR3 nucleotide sequence: TGTGCCAGCACCTGGGACAGGGGTGAGACCCAGTACTTC.

The gene calls are TRBV27 and TRBJ2-5, with 7 positions matching TRBD2. The CDR3 has 17 residues. CDR1 is MNHEY and CDR2 is SMNVEV in the germline V gene (reference sequence). V was pared by 5 bases and J by 5 bases, with 17 bases of the junction left unmatched. The DNA for the CDR3 is TGTGCCAGCAGTCCTGATAAAGGGGACTACCGGGGGGAGACCCAGTACTTC. It yields the protein CASSPDKGDYRGETQYF.

This rearrangement joins TRBV6-2 or TRBV6-3 to TRBJ2-4; a weak D match, TRBD2 (6 bases). Germline CDR1 reads MNHEY; CDR2 reads SVGEGT. The V end was cut by 6 bases, the J end by 0 bases, with 18 bases between. The CDR3 is 17 amino acids. CDR3 protein: CASSTIDGGIAKNIQYF. CDR3 DNA sequence: TGTGCCAGCAGCACGATAGACGGGGGAATAGCCAAAAACATTCAGTACTTC.

The rearrangement joins TRBV10-3 to TRBJ2-2; a weak D match, TRBD1 (6 bases). CDR3 length: 15 amino acids. Germline V gene data show CDR1 as ENHRY and CDR2 as SYGVKD. The V and J ends lost 2 bases and 3 bases respectively, with 10 bases between them. CDR3 bases: TGTGCCATCAGTGAGCGTAGGACAGACACCGGGGAGCTGTTTTTT. The encoded protein is CAISERRTDTGELFF.

The rearrangement links TRBV21-1 to TRBJ2-7; TRBD2 is the table's D call and was not checked against the DNA. TRBV21-1 is a pseudogene segment. The CDR3 spans 17 residues. The DNA for the CDR3 is TGTGCCAGCAGCAAAGAGGGCGGCAGTAGCGGACCCTACGAGCAGTACTTC. Translated: CASSKEGGSSGPYEQYF.

The chain carries TRBV20-1 and TRBJ2-5; D not resolved. Trimming left V 8 bases short and J 5 bases short, with 12 bases between. From germline, CDR1 is DFQATT and CDR2 SNEGSKA (reference sequence). The CDR3 extends over 11 amino acids. The CDR3 DNA sequence: TGCAGTTCTACCGCTGAGGAGACCCAGTACTTC. Residues: CSSTAEETQYF.

This clone was detected once. The chain carries TRBV19 and TRBJ2-7; TRBD2 is a possible D gene (5 bases). The CDR3 contains 13 residues. Germline-derived CDR1 and CDR2 are LNHDA and SQIVND (reference sequence). The ends were cut back, 5 bases at V and 2 bases at J, with 10 bases in the middle. CDR3 in DNA: TGTGCCAGTAGTCCGGACGGGACCTACGAGCAGTACTTC. Residues: CASSPDGTYEQYF.

The rearrangement joins TRBV24-1 to TRBJ1-5; 7 nucleotides line up with TRBD1. The V gene end was trimmed by 5 bases and the J gene end by 0 bases; junction bases not matched to a gene: 27. CDR3 size: 23 residues. Germline lookup yields CDR1 KGHDR and CDR2 SFDVKD. CDR3 in amino acids: CATSVRPPSGTEYDSNSNQPQHF. The CDR3 coding sequence is TGTGCCACCAGTGTGAGGCCCCCTTCCGGGACAGAATACGACTCCAATAGCAATCAGCCCCAGCATTTT.

CDR3 protein: CASSTGFMNTEAFF. The CDR3 region has the DNA TGCGCCAGCAGTACAGGATTCATGAACACTGAAGCTTTCTTT. The chain recombines TRBV5-1 with TRBJ1-1, with D possibly matching TRBD1 (5 bases). Germline V gene sequence: CDR1 SGHRS, CDR2 YFSETQ. There are 14 residues in the CDR3. The germline V and J ends were trimmed by 5 bases and 0 bases, with 11 bases remaining between them.

This chain joins TRBV19 and TRBJ1-3; 8 bases map to TRBD1. Germline-derived CDR1 and CDR2 are LNHDA and SQIVND (reference sequence). This CDR3 is built from 17 residues. V dropped 5 bases and J dropped 0; count of bases not matched to a gene: 9. DNA of the CDR3: TGTGCCAGTAGTCCTCGACAGGGGACACACTCTGGAAACACCATATATTTT. Its translation: CASSPRQGTHSGNTIYF.

The rearrangement joins TRBV21-1 to TRBJ1-1; the table's D gene call, TRBD1, was not cross checked with the DNA. TRBV21-1 is described as a pseudogene. The CDR3 consists of 17 residues. The CDR3 nucleotides are TGTGCCAGCAGCAAAGGGGACAGGGCCTATTTGAACACTGAAGCTTTCTTT. Residues: CASSKGDRAYLNTEAFF.

V gene TRBV29-1 combines with J gene TRBJ2-7; D may be TRBD1 (5 bases). Trimming stripped 4 bases from V and 0 bases from J, with 10 bases between. This CDR3 region has 13 residues. Germline lookup yields CDR1 SQVTM and CDR2 ANQGSEA. The CDR3 DNA follows: TGCAGCGTTGGAACAGGCCGCTCCTACGAGCAGTACTTC. Its protein product is CSVGTGRSYEQYF.